This TCR beta chain was sequenced in a study of T cells expressing NK-cell markers. TCRdb reprocessed the 5' RACE reads and stores each CDR3 protein as one record, lacking DNA. The table for this sample gives roughly 160,000 distinct CDR3 sequences. This CDR3 has 14 residues. CDR1 and CDR2 from the germline V gene are SEHNR and FQNEAQ (reference sequence). The sequenced sample consisted of blood T cells: a sorted CD56 or NKG2C T cell subset, CD4+ or CD8+ T cells, or bulk PBMC T cells (not recorded which). The V call is TRBV7-9, the J call TRBJ1-2. The source of this sequence is a man between 18 and 69 years old in good health. CDR3 sequence reads: CASSLLPEIYGYTF.